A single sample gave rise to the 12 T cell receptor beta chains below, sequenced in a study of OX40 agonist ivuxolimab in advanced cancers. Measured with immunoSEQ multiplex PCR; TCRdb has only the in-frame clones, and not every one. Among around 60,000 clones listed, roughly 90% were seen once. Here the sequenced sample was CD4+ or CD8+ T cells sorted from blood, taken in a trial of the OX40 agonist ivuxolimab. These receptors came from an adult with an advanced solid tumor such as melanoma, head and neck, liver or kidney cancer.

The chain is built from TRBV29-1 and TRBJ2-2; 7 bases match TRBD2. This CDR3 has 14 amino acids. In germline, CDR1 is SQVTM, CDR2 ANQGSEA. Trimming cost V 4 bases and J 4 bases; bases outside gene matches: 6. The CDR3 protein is CSVGKAGVTGELFF. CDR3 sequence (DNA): TGCAGCGTTGGAAAGGCGGGAGTCACCGGGGAGCTGTTTTTT.

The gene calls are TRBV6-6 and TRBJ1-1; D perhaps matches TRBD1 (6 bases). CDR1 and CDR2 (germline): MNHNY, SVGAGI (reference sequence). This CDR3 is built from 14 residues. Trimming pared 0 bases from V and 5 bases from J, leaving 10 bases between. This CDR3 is CASSYSGGGTEAFF. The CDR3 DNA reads TGTGCCAGCAGTTACTCTGGGGGCGGGACTGAAGCTTTCTTT.

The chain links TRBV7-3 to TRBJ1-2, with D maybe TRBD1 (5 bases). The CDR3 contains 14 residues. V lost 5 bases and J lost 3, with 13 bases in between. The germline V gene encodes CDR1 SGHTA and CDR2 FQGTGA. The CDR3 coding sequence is TGTGCCAGCAGCCCGCGCGGGACGGACTATGGCTACACCTTC. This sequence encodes CASSPRGTDYGYTF.

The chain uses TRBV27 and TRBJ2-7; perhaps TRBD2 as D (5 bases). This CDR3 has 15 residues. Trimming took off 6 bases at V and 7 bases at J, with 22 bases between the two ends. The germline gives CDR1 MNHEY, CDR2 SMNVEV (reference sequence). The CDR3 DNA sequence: TGTGCCAGCAGAAACATACTTCGACGGGGAAGGGAGCAGTACTTC. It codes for CASRNILRRGREQYF.

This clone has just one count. The CDR3 coding sequence is TGTGCCAGTACGGTCGGGGTAGGGGCCACAGATACGCAGTATTTT. This encodes CASTVGVGATDTQYF. The chain has TRBV28 and TRBJ2-3; the D call may be TRBD1 or TRBD2 (5 bases each). The CDR3 runs 15 residues. Per germline, CDR1 MDHEN and CDR2 SYDVKM. Trimming left V 9 bases short and J 2 bases short, with 18 bases between.

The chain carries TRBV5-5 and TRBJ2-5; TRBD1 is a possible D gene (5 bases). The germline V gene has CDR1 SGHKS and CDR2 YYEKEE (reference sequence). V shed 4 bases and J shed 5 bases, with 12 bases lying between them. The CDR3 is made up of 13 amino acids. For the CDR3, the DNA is TGTGCCAGCAGCCCCAGGGTTGGGGAGACCCAGTACTTC. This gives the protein CASSPRVGETQYF.

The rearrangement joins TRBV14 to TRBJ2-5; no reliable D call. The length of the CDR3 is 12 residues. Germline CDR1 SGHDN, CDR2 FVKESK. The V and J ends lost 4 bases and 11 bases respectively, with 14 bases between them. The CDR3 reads CASSPLGTRQYF. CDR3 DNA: TGTGCCAGCAGCCCCCTGGGTACCAGGCAGTACTTC.

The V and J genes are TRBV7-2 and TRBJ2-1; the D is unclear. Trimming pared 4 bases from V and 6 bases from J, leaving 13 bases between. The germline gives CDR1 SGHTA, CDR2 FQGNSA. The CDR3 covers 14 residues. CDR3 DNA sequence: TGTGCCAGCAGCTCCTTATTCTTTAGCAATGAGCAGTTCTTC. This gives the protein CASSSLFFSNEQFF.

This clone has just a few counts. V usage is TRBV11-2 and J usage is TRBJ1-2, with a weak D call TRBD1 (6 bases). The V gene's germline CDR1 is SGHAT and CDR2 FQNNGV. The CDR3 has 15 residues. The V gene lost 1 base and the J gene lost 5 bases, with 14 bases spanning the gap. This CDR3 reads CASSLAGQTLYGYTF. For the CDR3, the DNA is TGTGCCAGCAGCTTAGCGGGACAAACCTTATATGGCTACACCTTC. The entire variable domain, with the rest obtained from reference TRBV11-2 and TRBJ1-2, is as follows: EAGVAQSPRYKIIEKRQSVAFWCNPISGHATLYWYQQILGQGPKLLIQFQNNGVVDDSQLPKDRFSAERLKGVDSTLKIQPAKLEDSAVYLCASSLAGQTLYGYTFGSGTRLTVV.

The CDR3 loop reads CASSPGTSGHTDTQYF. CDR3 in DNA: TGTGCCAGCTCCCCCGGGACTAGCGGTCACACAGATACGCAGTATTTT. The chain employs TRBV7-2 and TRBJ2-3; 11 nucleotides match TRBD2. The J segment lost 2 bases and the V segment lost 8 bases, leaving 9 bases of the junction unmatched. The germline V gene has CDR1 SGHTA and CDR2 FQGNSA. The CDR3 is 16 residues long.

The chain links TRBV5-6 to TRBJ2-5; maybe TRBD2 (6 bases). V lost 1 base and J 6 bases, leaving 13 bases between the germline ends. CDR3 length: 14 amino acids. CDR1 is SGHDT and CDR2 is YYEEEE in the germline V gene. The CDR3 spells CASSLSQEGKTQYF. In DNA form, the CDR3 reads TGTGCCAGCAGCTTGAGTCAGGAGGGAAAGACCCAGTACTTC.

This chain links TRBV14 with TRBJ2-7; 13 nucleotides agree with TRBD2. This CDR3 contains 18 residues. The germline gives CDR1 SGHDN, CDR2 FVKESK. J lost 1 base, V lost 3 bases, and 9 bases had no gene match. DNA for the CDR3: TGTGCCAGCAGCCACCCCGGGACTAGCGGGAAGTCTTCCTACGAGCAGTACTTC. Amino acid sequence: CASSHPGTSGKSSYEQYF.